This record looks at one T cell receptor (beta chain) sequence and its context. Nothing much larger sits one base from this clone, and base qualities are not available. Because TCR-alpha and TCR-beta chains were sequenced unpaired, no information on chain pairing was available. The immunoSEQ multiplex PCR assay was used to generate TCR libraries, with TCR-beta and/or TCR-alpha/delta assays applied to each sample. The Illumina high-throughput platform was used to sequence the amplified TCR libraries. The source study handled its data this way. Clustering and dimensionality reduction were performed using pairwise TCRdist distances among GMM-specific receptors from ex vivo sorted or in vitro expanded T cells. Sequence motifs, defined by gene usage and CDR3 content, were tested for enrichment in tetramer-positive compared with tetramer-negative populations. In its TCRdb copy, this immuneACCESS table keeps in-frame sequences only and misses some clones. Where compared with another copy, unresolved V genes explain less than half of these, and the others have no known cause. V, J and clone size reflect that table, while D and trimming were determined from the DNA. Present in this sample are nearly 60,000 clones, 88% of which were seen just once. 21% of the sample belongs to the ten largest clones.

This entry is derived from a study of T cells in tuberculosis (dated by TCRdb to the late 2010s). Regarding the complete study: The study combined CD1B tetramers and high-throughput TCR immunosequencing to characterize T cells specific for the mycobacterial lipid antigen glucose monomycolate (GMM). Findings and caveats that apply to the study as a whole: The stringent sort gate may have missed T cells binding the CD1B-GMM tetramer with low affinity.

V gives up 1 base and J gives up 0 bases, and the segment between their germline ends measures 10 bases. The germline V gene yields SGHAT for CDR1 and FQNNGV for CDR2. Counted from cysteine to phenylalanine, this CDR3 has 16 amino acids. Just CDR3 DNA is preserved here, 48 bases in frame from base 1. PBMC were thawed, rested overnight, stained with a GMM-loaded CD1B tetramer, a Live/Dead dye and anti-CD3, and then sorted on a FACS Aria II. C32 glucose monomycolate purified from Rhodococcus equi was loaded onto CD1B tetramers. Before cryopreservation, the PBMC later used for tetramer sorting had been depleted of CD14-expressing monocytes as part of a separate study. From each donor, about 100,000 tetramer-negative cells were also sorted and analyzed side by side with the tetramer-positive cells. Antigen-specific T cells were sorted from a handful of healthy South African adults using GMM-loaded CD1B tetramers.

The source of this sequence is an adult woman with latent tuberculosis. The sequence is built from TRBV11-2 and TRBJ1-5; no D segment can be confidently identified. Input material: CD1b-GMM tetramer-negative cells sorted from PBMCs. Per the publication, the cell subset or site label means: T cells not binding CD1B-GMM tetramer, sorted from same donor. At the DNA level, the sequence is TGTGCCAGCAGCTTAGGGCCGGGATATAGCAATCAGCCCCAGCATTTT. It translates as CASSLGPGYSNQPQHF. Beyond the CDR3, the reference TRBV11-2 and TRBJ1-5 genes provide the residues; the full variable domain reads: EAGVAQSPRYKIIEKRQSVAFWCNPISGHATLYWYQQILGQGPKLLIQFQNNGVVDDSQLPKDRFSAERLKGVDSTLKIQPAKLEDSAVYLCASSLGPGYSNQPQHFGDGTRLSIL.